This TCR beta chain derives from a study of blood T cells in healthy people across ages. This CDR3 comprises 16 residues. Germline V CDR1 and CDR2: MGHDK, SYGVNS. General observations from the study: Age brought a roughly linear fall in TCR beta diversity measured per million T cells. Donor CMV infection status was unknown, possibly confounding age-related changes in expanded clonotypes.

This clonotype was counted between two and nine times. As yet, its antigen is unknown. Compared with germline, one end of the junction differs, possibly owing to a read error. A sample-barcoded 5' primer and a J-beta primer mix were used in a second PCR of roughly 7 to 12 cycles. Template switching added a 12-random-nucleotide identifier to every cDNA molecule. TCRdb itself ran the 5' RACE reads through MiXCR, one entry per CDR3 protein. The table has 1.5 million to 2 million distinct CDR3 sequences, over 25% seen once. This TCR was sampled from a woman aged 25 to 39 in good health. The rearrangement uses TRBV25-1 and TRBJ2-7; tentatively, D is TRBD1 or TRBD2 (6 bases each). The sequenced material came from blood. CDR3: CASSEPYGGKAYGQYF. In DNA, the CDR3 is TGTGCCAGCAGTGAACCTTACGGGGGCAAGGCCTACGGGCAGTACTTC.